This paragraph reports one TCR beta chain. The sample originates from a study of Ad26.COV2.S vaccination and SARS-CoV-2 variants. Sequencing used immunoSEQ multiplex PCR; TCRdb keeps in-frame clones, though not all of them. In the table there are roughly 300,000 clones, 80% to 90% of which are singletons. The treatment here: roughly 18 received Ad26.COV2.S at low or high dose, single or two shots; 5 received placebo; per-sample allocation not given. Specimen acquisition occurred on day 63 following the initial vaccine or placebo injection. Looked up from germline, CDR1 is MGHDK and CDR2 is SYGVNS. V lost 3 bases to trimming and J lost 5 bases, with 4 bases between them. This CDR3 region has 11 residues.

The chain is built from TRBV25-1 and TRBJ1-1, with D unclear. The sequence derives from a person aged 18 to 59 who received the Ad26.COV2.S COVID-19 vaccine or a placebo. The sample here was peripheral blood, taken in a trial of Ad26.COV2.S vaccine versus placebo. CDR3 region: CASSDRTEAFF. CDR3 DNA sequence: TGTGCCAGCAGTGACAGGACTGAAGCTTTCTTT.